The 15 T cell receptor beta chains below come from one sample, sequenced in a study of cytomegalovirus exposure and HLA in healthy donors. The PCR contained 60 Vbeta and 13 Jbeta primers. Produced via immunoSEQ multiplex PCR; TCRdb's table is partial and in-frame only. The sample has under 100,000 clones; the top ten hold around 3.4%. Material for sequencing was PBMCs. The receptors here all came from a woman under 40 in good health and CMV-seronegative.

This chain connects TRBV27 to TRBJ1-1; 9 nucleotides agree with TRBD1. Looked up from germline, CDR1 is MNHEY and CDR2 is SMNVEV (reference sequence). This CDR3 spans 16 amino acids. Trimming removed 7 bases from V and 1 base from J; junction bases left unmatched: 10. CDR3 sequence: CASKFYRGHGNTEAFF. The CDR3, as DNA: TGTGCCAGCAAATTCTACAGGGGGCATGGGAACACTGAAGCTTTCTTT.

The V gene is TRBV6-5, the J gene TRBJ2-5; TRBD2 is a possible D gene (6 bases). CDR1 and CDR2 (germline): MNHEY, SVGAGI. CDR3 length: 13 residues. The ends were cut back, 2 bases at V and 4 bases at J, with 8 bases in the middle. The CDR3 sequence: CASSYPGGETQYF. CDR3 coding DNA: TGTGCCAGCAGTTACCCCGGGGGAGAGACCCAGTACTTC.

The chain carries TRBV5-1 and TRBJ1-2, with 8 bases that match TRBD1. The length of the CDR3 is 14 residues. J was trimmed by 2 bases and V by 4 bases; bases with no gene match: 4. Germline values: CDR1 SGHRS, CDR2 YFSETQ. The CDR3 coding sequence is TGCGCCAGCAGCCCAGGACAGGGCAACTATGGCTACACCTTC. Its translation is CASSPGQGNYGYTF. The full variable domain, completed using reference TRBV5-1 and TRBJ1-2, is KAGVTQTPRYLIKTRGQQVTLSCSPISGHRSVSWYQQTPGQGLQFLFEYFSETQRNKGNFPGRFSGRQFSNSRSEMNVSTLELGDSALYLCASSPGQGNYGYTFGSGTRLTVV.

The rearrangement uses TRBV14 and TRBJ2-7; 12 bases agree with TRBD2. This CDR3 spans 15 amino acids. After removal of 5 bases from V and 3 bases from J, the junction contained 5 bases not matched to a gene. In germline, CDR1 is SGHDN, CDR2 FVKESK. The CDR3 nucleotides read TGTGCCAGCAGCTGGCGGACTAGCGGGATCTACGAGCAGTACTTC. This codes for CASSWRTSGIYEQYF.

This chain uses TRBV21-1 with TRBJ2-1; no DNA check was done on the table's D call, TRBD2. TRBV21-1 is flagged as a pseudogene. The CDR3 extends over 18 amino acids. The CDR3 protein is CASSRSPSAGFSYNEQFF. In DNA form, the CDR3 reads TGTGCCAGCAGCAGATCCCCTTCAGCGGGTTTTTCCTACAATGAGCAGTTCTTC.

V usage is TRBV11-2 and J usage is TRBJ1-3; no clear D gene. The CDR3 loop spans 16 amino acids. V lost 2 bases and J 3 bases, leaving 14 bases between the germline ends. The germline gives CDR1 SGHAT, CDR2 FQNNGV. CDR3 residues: CASSLIGPRGGNTIYF. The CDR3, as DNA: TGTGCCAGCAGCTTAATTGGCCCTCGGGGTGGAAACACCATATATTTT.

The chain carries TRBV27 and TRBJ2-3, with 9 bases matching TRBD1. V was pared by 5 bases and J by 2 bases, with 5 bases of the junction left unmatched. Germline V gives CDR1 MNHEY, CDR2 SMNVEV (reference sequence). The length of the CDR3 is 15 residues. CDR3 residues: CASSPGQGHTDTQYF. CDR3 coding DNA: TGTGCCAGCAGTCCGGGACAGGGACACACAGATACGCAGTATTTT.

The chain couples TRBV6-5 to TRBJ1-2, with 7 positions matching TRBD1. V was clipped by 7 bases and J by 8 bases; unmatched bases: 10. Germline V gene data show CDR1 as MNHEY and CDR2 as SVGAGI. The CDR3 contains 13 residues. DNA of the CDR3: TGTGCCAGCAAGGAACAGGGGAGAGGAGGCTACACCTTC. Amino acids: CASKEQGRGGYTF.

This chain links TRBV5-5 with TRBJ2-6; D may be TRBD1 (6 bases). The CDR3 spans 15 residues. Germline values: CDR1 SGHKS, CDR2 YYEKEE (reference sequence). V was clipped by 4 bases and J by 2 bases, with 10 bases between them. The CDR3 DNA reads TGTGCCAGCAGCGCCCACAGGGCTGGGGCCAACGTCCTGACTTTC. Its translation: CASSAHRAGANVLTF. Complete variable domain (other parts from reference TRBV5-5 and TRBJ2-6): DAGVTQSPTHLIKTRGQQVTLRCSPISGHKSVSWYQQVLGQGPQFIFQYYEKEERGRGNFPDRFSARQFPNYSSELNVNALLLGDSALYLCASSAHRAGANVLTFGAGSRLTVL.

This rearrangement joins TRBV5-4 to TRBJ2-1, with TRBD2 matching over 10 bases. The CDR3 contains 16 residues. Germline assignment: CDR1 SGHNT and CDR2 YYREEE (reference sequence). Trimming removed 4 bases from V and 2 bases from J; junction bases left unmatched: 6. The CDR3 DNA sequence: TGTGCCAGCAGCCCCGATCTAGCGGGAGCCTACAATGAGCAGTTCTTC. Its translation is CASSPDLAGAYNEQFF.

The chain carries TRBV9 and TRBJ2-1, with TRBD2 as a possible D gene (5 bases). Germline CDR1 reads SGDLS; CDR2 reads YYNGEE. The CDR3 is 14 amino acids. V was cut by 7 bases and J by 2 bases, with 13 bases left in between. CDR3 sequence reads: CASGGDYAYNEQFF. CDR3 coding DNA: TGTGCCAGCGGCGGAGACTACGCCTACAATGAGCAGTTCTTC.

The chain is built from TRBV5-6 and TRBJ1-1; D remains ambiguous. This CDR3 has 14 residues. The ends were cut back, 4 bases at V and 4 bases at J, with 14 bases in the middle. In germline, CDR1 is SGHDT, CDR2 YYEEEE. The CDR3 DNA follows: TGTGCCAGCAGCACCAACTGGGGAGGCACTGAAGCTTTCTTT. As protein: CASSTNWGGTEAFF.

The CDR3 is CASSPGTPVNSPLHF. The CDR3 nucleotides read TGTGCCAGCAGCCCCGGGACACCTGTTAATTCACCCCTCCACTTT. This chain links TRBV5-4 with TRBJ1-6, with TRBD1 as a possible D gene (6 bases). The CDR3 length is 15 residues. Deletions cut 4 bases from V and 6 bases from J, with 14 bases between. From germline, CDR1 is SGHNT and CDR2 YYREEE (reference sequence).

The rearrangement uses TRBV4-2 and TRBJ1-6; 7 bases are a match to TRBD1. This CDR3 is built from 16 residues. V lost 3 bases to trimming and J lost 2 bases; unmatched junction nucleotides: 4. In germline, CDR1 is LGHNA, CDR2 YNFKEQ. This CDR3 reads CASSHRGTPYNSPLHF. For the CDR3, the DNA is TGTGCCAGCAGCCACAGGGGGACGCCCTATAATTCACCCCTCCACTTT.

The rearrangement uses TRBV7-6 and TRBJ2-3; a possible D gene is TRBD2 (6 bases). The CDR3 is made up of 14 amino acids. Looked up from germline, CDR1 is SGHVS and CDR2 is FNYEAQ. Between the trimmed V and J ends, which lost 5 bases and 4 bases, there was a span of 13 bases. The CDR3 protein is CASSPELAPDTQYF. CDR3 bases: TGTGCCAGCAGCCCTGAACTAGCCCCAGATACGCAGTATTTT.